The source of this TCR beta chain is a study of follicular helper T cells after annual influenza vaccination. In the study overall: Days 0, 7 and 28 post-vaccination were the blood draw times.

V gave up 5 bases and J gave up 9 bases, with 11 bases separating them. Looked up from germline, CDR1 is MDHEN and CDR2 is SYDVKM. This CDR3 region has 12 residues. The time point here: 2015-2016 season, pre-vaccination. Excluded were substance abuse, HIV/AIDS, active cancer, immunomodulatory drugs and active illness. Cells are cTfh (non-naive CD4+CXCR5+PD-1+), split by ICOS and CD38 into double-positive or double-negative. Produced via immunoSEQ multiplex PCR; TCRdb's table is partial and in-frame only. The data contain a few hundred clones, roughly 77% of them singletons. The rearrangement links TRBV28 to TRBJ2-1; D is possibly TRBD1 (6 bases). The sequencing here drew on CXCR5+ CD38+ circulating T follicular helper cells from blood, taken on the day of influenza vaccination. The subset was: circulating Tfh, non-naive CD4+CXCR5+PD-1+ (ICOS+CD38+ or ICOS-CD38-). This sequence was found in an adult who received the influenza vaccine. The DNA of the CDR3 is TGTGCCAGCAGTCTCCAGGGGCGTGAGCAGTTCTTC. Encoded protein: CASSLQGREQFF.